Given below is one T cell receptor beta chain in context. Its antigen is currently unknown. Each donor had at least one pre-ART and at least two post-ART PBMC samples. This entry belongs to a study of long-term antiretroviral therapy in people with HIV. General study points: Dominance of pre-ART expanded clones persisted, fluctuating and often declining after ART. Controls had broader CDR3 length ranges than HIV repertoires did. Transplant donor controls retained higher diversity, though diversity increased after ART.

Running of the v3.0 immunoSEQ assay took place at survey level. Profiling relied on immunoSEQ multiplex PCR, and the TCRdb table lists in-frame clones only, not all of them. The data hold more than 15,000 clones, with 88% observed a single time. The length of the CDR3 is 15 residues. V was clipped by 5 bases and J by 3 bases, with 17 bases between them. Germline V gene sequence: CDR1 SGHTA, CDR2 FQGNSA. This sample comprised unsorted PBMCs, obtained more than 2.2 years before starting antiretroviral therapy. This receptor was identified in a woman in her 30s with HIV. The chain couples TRBV7-2 to TRBJ2-7, with a possible D match to TRBD1 (6 bases). The CDR3 spells CASSPSRDTIYEQYF. Written as DNA, the CDR3 is TGTGCCAGCAGCCCGTCCCGGGACACAATCTACGAGCAGTACTTC.